These T cell receptor beta chains were read from a single sample in a study of blood T cell repertoires in COVID-19. This table comes from immunoSEQ multiplex PCR, and its TCRdb copy is limited to in-frame clones, with some not included. The data show about 380,000 clones, 85% seen once. Sequencing used peripheral blood. All receptors come from a woman younger than 30 with acute or convalescent COVID-19. Both conserved end residues are part of each CDR3.

TRBV7-2	14	TRBJ1-2	CASSSPGHLNRVGF
TRBV6-6	15	TRBJ2-7	CASSYTGAGVDEQYF
TRBV5-1	14	TRBJ2-1	CASGLAGADNEQFF
TRBV15	15	TRBJ2-7	CATSPSASGGDEQYF
TRBV4-2	19	TRBJ1-5	CASSQETGLQVLSNQPQHF
TRBV11-2	12	TRBJ2-5	CASSRGEETQYF
TRBV29-1	16	TRBJ1-2	CSVNDLDRGPNYGYTF
TRBV9	15	TRBJ2-7	CASSPQGTSSYEQYF
TRBV7-8	16	TRBJ2-7	CASSGMGQDLTYEQYF
TRBV5-6	16	TRBJ2-7	CASSLTYDRGNYEQYF
TRBV6-5	11	TRBJ2-2	CAAERTGELFF
TRBV6-1	19	TRBJ2-1	CASSATGVQGTSSYNEQFF
TRBV7-2	17	TRBJ1-2	CASSRETGRYLNYGYTF
TRBV19	16	TRBJ1-5	CASSRQGNVGNQPQHF
TRBV7-2	13	TRBJ1-6	CASSFGTGMALHF
TRBV6-1	15	TRBJ1-6	CASSERQGNNSPLHF
TRBV9	13	TRBJ1-6	CASSVGTGDPLHF
TRBV28	13	TRBJ2-5	CASAGGTQETQYF
TRBV5-1	17	TRBJ2-5	CASSRLPPGQGQETQYF
TRBV10-3	14	TRBJ2-5	CAISSGTGGETQYF
TRBV7-8	11	TRBJ2-7	CASSLQGEQYF
TRBV19	15	TRBJ1-1	CASSIYGGDNTEAFF
TRBV7-9	16	TRBJ2-1	CASSLGRTSDYNEQFF
TRBV6-4	12	TRBJ2-3	CASSPSTDTQYF
TRBV7-3	15	TRBJ2-3	CASSLLDRVTDTQYF
TRBV19	14	TRBJ1-3	CASIQGAPGNTIYF